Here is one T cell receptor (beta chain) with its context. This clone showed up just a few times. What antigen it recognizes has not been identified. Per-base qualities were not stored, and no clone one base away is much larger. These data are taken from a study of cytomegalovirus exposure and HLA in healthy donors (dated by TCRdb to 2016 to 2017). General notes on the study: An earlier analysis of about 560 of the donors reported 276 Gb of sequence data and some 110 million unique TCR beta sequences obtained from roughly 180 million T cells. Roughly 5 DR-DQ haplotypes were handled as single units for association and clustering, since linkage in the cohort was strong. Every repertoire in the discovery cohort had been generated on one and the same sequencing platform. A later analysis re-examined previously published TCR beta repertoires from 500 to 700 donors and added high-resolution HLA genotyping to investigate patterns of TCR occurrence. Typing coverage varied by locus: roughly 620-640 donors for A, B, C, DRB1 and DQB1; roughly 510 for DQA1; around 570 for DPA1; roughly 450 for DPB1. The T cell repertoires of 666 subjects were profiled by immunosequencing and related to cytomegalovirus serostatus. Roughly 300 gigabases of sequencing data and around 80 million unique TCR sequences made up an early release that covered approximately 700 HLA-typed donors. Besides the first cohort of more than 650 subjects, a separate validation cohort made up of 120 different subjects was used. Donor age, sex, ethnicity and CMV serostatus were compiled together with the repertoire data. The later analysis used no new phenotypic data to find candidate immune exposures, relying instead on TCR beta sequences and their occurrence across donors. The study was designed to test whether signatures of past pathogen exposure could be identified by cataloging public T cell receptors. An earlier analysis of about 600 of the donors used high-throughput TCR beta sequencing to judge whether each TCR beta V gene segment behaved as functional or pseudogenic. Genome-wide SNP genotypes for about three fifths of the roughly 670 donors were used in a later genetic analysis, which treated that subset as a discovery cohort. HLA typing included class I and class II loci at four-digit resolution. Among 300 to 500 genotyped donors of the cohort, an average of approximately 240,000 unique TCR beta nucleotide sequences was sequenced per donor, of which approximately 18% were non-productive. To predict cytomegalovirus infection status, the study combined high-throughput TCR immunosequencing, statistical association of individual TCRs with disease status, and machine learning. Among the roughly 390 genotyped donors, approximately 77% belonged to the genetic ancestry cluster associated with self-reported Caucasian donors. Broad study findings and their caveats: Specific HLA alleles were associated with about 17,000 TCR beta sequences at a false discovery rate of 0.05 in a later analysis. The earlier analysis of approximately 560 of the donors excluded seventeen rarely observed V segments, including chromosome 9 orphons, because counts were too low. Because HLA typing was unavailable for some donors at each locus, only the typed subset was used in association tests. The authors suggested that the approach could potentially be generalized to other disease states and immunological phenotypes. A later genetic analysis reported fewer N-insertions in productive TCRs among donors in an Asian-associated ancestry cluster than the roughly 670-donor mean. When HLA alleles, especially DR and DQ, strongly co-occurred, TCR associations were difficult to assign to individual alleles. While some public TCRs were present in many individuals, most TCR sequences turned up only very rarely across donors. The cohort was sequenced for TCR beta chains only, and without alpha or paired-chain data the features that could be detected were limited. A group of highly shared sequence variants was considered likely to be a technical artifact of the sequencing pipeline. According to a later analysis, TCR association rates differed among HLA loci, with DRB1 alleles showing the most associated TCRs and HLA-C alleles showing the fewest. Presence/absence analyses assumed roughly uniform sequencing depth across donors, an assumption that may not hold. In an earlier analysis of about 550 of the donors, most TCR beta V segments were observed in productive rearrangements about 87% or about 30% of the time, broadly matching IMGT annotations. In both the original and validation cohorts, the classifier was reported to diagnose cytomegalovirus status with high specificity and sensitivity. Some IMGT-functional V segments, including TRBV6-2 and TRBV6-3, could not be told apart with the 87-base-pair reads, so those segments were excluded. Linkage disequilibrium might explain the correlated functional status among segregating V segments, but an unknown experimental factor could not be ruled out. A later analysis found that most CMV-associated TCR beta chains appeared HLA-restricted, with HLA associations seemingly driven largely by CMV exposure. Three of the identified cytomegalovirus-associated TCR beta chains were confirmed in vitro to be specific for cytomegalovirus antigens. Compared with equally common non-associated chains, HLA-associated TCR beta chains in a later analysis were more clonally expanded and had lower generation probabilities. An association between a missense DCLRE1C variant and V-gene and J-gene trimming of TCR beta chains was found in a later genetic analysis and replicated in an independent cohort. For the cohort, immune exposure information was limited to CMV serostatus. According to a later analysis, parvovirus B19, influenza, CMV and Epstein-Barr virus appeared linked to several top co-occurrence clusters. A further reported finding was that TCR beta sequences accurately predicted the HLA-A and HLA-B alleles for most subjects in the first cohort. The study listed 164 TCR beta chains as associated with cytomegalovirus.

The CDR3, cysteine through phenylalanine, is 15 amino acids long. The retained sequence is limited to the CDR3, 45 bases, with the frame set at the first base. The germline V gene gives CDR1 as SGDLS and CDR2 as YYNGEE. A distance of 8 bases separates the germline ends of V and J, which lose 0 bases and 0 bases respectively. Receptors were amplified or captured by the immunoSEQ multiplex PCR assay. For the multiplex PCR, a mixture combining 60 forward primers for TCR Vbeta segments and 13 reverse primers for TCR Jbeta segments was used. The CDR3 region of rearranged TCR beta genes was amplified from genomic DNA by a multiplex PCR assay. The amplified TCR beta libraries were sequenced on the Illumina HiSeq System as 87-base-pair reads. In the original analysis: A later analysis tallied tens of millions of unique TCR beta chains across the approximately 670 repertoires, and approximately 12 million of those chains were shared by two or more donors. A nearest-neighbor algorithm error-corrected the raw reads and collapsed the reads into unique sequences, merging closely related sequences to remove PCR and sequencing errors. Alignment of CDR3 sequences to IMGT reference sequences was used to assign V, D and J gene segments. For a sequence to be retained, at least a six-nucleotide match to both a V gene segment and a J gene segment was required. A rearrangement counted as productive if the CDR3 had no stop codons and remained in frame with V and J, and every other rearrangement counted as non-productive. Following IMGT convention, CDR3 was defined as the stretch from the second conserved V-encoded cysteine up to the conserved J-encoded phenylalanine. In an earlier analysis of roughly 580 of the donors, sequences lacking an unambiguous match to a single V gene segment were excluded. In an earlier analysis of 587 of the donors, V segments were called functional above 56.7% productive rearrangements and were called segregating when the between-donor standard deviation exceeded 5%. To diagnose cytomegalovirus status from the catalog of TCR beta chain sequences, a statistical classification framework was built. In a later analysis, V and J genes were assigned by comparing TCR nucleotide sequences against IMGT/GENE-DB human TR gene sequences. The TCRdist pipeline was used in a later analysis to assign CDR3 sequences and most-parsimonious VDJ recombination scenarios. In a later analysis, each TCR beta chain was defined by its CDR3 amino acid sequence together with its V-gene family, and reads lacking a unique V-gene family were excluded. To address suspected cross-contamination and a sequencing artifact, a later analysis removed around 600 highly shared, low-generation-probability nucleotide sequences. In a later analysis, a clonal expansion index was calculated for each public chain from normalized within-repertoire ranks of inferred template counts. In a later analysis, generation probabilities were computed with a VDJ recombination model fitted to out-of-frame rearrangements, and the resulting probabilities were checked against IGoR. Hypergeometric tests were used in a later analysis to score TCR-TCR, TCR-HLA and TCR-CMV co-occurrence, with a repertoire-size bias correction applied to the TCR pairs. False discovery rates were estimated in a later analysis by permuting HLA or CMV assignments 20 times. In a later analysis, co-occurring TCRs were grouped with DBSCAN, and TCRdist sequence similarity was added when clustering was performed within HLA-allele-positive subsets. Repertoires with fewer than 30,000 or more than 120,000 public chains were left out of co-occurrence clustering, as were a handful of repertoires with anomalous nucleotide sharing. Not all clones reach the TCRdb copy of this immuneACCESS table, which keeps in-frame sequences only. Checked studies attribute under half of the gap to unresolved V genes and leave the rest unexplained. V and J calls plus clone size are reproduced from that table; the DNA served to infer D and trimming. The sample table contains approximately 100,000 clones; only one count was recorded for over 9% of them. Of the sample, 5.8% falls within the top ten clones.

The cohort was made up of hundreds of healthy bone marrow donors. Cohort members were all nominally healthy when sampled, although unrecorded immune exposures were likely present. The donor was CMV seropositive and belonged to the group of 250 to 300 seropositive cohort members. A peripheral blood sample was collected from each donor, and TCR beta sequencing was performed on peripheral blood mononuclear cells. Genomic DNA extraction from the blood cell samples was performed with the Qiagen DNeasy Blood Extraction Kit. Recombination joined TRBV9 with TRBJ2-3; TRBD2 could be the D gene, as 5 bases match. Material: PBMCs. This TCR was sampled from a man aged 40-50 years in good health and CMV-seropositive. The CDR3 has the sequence CASSVGGSSTDTQYF. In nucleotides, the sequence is TGTGCCAGCAGCGTAGGAGGGTCTAGCACAGATACGCAGTATTTT.